This TCR beta chain appears in the sequencing data of a study of blood T cell repertoires in COVID-19. Some clones are missing from TCRdb's copy, which holds only in-frame ones; the method was immunoSEQ multiplex PCR. Altogether 35,000 to 45,000 clones are present, around 80% being singletons, with the ten largest covering around 35%. This clone has more than one count but fewer than ten. CDR1 and CDR2 (germline): SEHNR, FQNEAQ (reference sequence). Trimming cost V 2 bases and J 7 bases, with 11 bases left between them. CDR3 length equals 13 residues. The chain carries TRBV7-9 and TRBJ1-1; no clear D gene. Sequenced material: peripheral blood. The clonotype originates from a man aged 55 to 70 with acute or convalescent COVID-19. This chain's CDR3 is CASSLTYALEAFF. The CDR3 coding sequence is TGTGCCAGCAGCTTAACCTACGCCCTTGAAGCTTTCTTT. The variable domain in full, with the rest retrieved from reference TRBV7-9 and TRBJ1-1, is DTGVSQNPRHKITKRGQNVTFRCDPISEHNRLYWYRQTLGQGPEFLTYFQNEAQLEKSRLLSDRFSAERPKGSFSTLEIQRTEQGDSAMYLCASSLTYALEAFFGQGTRLTVV.